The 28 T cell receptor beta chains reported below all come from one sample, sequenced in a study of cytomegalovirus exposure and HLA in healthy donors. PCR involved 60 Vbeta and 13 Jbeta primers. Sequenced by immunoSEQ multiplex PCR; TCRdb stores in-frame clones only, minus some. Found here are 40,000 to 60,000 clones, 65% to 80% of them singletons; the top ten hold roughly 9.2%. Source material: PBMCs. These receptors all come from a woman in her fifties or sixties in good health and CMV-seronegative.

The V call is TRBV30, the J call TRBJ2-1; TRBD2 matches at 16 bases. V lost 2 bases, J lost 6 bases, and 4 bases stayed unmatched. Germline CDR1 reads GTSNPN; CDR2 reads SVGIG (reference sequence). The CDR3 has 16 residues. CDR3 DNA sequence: TGTGCCTGGAGTACCGGGACTAGCGGGGGGGCCAATGAGCAGTTCTTC. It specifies CAWSTGTSGGANEQFF.

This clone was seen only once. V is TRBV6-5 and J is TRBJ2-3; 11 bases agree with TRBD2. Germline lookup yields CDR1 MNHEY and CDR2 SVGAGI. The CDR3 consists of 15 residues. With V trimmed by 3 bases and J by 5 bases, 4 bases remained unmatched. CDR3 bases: TGTGCCAGCAGTTATAGCGGGGGGGCGCAAGATACGCAGTATTTT. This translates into CASSYSGGAQDTQYF.

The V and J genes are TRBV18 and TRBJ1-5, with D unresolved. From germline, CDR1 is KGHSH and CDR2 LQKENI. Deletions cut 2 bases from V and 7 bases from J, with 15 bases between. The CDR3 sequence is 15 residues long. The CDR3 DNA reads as TGTGCCAGCTCACCAGATGGGGTGGAGGGCCAGCCCCAGCATTTT. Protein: CASSPDGVEGQPQHF.

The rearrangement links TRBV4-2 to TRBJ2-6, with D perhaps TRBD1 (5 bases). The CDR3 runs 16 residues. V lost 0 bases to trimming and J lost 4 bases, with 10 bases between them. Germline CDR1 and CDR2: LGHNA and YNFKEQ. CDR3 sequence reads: CASSQDWAGGANVLTF. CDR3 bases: TGTGCCAGCAGCCAAGACTGGGCAGGGGGGGCCAACGTCCTGACTTTC.

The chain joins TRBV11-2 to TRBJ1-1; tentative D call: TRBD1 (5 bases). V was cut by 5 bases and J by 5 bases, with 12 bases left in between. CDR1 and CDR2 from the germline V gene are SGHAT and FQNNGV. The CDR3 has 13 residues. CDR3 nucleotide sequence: TGTGCCAGCAGCCTCATGGGGGGTACTGAAGCTTTCTTT. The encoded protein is CASSLMGGTEAFF.

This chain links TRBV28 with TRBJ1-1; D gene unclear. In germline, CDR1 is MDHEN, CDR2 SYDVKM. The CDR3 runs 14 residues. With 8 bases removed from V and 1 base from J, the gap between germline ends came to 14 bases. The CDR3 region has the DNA TGTGCCAGCGAGAGGGCGCGGAAGAACACTGAAGCTTTCTTT. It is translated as CASERARKNTEAFF. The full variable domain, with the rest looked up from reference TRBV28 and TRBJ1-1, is DVKVTQSSRYLVKRTGEKVFLECVQDMDHENMFWYRQDPGLGLRLIYFSYDVKMKEKGDIPEGYSVSREKKERFSLILESASTNQTSMYLCASERARKNTEAFFGQGTRLTVV.

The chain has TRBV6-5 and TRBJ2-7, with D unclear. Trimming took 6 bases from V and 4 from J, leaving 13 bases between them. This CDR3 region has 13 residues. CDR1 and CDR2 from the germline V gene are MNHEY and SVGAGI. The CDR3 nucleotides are TGTGCCAGCAGAAACGGAGCCTCTTACGAGCAGTACTTC. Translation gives CASRNGASYEQYF.

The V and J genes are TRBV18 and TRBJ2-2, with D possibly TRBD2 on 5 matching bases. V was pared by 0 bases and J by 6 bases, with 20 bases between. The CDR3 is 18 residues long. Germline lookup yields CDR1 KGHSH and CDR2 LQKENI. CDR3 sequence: CASSPPNEALIAPGELFF. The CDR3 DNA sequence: TGTGCCAGCTCACCACCCAATGAGGCCTTGATAGCGCCCGGGGAGCTGTTTTTT.

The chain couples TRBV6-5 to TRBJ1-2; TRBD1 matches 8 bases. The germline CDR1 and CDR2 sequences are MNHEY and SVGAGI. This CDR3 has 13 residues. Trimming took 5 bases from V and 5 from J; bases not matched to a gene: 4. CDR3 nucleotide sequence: TGTGCCAGCAGTCCACGGACAGGGTATGGCTACACCTTC. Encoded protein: CASSPRTGYGYTF.

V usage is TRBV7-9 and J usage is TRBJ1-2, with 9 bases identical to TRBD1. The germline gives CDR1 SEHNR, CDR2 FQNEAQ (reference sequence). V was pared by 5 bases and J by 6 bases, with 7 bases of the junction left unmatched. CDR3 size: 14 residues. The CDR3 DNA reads TGTGCCAGCAGCCCAGGGTGGACAGGGGATGGCTACACCTTC. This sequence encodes CASSPGWTGDGYTF. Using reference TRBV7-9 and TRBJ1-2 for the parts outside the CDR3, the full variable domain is DTGVSQNPRHKITKRGQNVTFRCDPISEHNRLYWYRQTLGQGPEFLTYFQNEAQLEKSRLLSDRFSAERPKGSFSTLEIQRTEQGDSAMYLCASSPGWTGDGYTFGSGTRLTVV.

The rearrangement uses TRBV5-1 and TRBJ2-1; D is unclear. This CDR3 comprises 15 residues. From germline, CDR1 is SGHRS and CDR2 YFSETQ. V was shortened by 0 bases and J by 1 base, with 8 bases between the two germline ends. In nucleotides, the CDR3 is TGCGCCAGCAGCTTGGACCCAGGATCCTACAATGAGCAGTTCTTC. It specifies CASSLDPGSYNEQFF.

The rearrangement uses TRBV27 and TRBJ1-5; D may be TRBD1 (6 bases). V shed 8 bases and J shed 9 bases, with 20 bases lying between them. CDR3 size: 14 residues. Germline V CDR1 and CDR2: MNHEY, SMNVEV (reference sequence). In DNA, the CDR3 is TGTGCCAGCGGACCGAGCGGTAGGGGGGGGCCCCAGCATTTT. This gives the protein CASGPSGRGGPQHF.

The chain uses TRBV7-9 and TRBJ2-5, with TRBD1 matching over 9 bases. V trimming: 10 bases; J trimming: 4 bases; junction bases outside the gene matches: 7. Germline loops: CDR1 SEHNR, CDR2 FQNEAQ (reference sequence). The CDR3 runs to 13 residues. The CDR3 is CATRDREGETQYF. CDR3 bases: TGTGCCACTCGGGACAGGGAGGGAGAGACCCAGTACTTC.

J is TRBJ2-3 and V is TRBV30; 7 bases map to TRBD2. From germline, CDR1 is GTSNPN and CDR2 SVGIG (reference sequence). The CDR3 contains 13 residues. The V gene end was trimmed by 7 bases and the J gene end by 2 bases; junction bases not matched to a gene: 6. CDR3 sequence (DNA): TGTGCCTCGGAGAGCGGGGACACAGATACGCAGTATTTT. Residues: CASESGDTDTQYF.

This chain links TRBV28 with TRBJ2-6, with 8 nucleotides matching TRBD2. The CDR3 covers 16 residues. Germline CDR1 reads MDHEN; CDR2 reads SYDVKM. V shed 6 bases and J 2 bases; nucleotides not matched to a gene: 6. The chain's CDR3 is CASSSGGGAGANVLTF. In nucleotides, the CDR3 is TGTGCCAGCAGCTCCGGGGGGGGCGCTGGGGCCAACGTCCTGACTTTC.

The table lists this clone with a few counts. The CDR3 DNA sequence: TGCGCCAGCAGTGAGGCTGGACTAGCGGGGGGCACAGATACGCAGTATTTT. Its protein is CASSEAGLAGGTDTQYF. This rearrangement joins TRBV10-2 to TRBJ2-3; the match to TRBD2 covers 13 bases. CDR3 length: 17 residues. CDR1 and CDR2 (germline): WSHSY, SAAADI. Trimming took 2 bases from V and 1 from J; bases not matched to a gene: 3.

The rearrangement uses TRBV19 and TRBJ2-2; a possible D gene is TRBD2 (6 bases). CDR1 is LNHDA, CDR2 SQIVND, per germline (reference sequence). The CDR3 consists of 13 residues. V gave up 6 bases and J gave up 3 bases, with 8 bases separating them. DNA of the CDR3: TGTGCCAGTAGAAAGCGGGACACCGGGGAGCTGTTTTTT. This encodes CASRKRDTGELFF.

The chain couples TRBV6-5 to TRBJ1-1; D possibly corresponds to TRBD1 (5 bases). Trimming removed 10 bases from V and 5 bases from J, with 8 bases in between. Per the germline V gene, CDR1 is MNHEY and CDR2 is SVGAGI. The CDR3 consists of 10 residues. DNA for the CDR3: TGTGCCACGGGGGGGACTGAAGCTTTCTTT. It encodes CATGGTEAFF.

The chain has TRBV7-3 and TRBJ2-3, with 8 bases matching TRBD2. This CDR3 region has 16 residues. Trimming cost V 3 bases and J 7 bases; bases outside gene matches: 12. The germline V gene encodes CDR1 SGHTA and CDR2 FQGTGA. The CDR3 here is CASSLLGSGSRNTQYF. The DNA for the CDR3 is TGTGCCAGCAGCTTGTTAGGGAGCGGGAGTCGTAATACGCAGTATTTT.

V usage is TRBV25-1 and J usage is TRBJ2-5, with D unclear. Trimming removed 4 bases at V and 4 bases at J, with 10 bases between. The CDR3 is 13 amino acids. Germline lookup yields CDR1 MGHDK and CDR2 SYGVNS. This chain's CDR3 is CASSVPGPETQYF. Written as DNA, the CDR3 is TGTGCCAGCAGTGTACCAGGTCCAGAGACCCAGTACTTC. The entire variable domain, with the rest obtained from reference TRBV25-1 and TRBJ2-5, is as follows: EADIYQTPRYLVIGTGKKITLECSQTMGHDKMYWYQQDPGMELHLIHYSYGVNSTEKGDLSSESTVSRIRTEHFPLTLESARPSHTSQYLCASSVPGPETQYFGPGTRLLVL.

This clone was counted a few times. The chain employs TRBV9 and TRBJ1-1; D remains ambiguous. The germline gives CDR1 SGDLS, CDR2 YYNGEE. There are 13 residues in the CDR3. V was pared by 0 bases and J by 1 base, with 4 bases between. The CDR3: CASSVAGNTEAFF. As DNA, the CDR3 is TGTGCCAGCAGCGTAGCAGGGAACACTGAAGCTTTCTTT. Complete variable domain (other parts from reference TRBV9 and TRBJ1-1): DSGVTQTPKHLITATGQRVTLRCSPRSGDLSVYWYQQSLDQGLQFLIQYYNGEERAKGNILERFSAQQFPDLHSELNLSSLELGDSALYFCASSVAGNTEAFFGQGTRLTVV.

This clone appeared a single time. CDR3 in amino acids: CASSPNAGVTGELFF. CDR3 DNA sequence: TGCGCCAGCAGCCCGAACGCCGGGGTCACCGGGGAGCTGTTTTTT. This sequence joins TRBV5-1 and TRBJ2-2, with D perhaps TRBD2 (5 bases). V gave up 4 bases and J gave up 4 bases, with 14 bases separating them. CDR3 length: 15 amino acids. The germline V gene has CDR1 SGHRS and CDR2 YFSETQ.

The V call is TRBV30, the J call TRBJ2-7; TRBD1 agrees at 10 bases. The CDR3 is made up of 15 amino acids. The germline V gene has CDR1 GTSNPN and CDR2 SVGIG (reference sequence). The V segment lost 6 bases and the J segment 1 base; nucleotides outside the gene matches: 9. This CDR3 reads CACSFQGQGSYEQYF. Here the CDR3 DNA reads TGTGCCTGTTCGTTCCAGGGACAGGGGTCCTACGAGCAGTACTTC.

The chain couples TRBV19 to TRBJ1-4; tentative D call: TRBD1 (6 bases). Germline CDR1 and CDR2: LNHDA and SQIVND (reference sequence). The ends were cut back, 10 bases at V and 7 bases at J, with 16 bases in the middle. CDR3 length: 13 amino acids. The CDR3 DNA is TGTGCCACCCTGGGCAGGGGCGGTGAAAAACTGTTTTTT. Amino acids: CATLGRGGEKLFF.

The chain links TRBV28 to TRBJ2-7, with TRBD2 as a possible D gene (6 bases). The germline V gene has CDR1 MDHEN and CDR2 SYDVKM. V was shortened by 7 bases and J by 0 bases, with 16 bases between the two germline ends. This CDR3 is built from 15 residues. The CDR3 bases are TGTGCCAGCACGGGGGTGACAACGAGCTCCTACGAGCAGTACTTC. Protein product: CASTGVTTSSYEQYF.

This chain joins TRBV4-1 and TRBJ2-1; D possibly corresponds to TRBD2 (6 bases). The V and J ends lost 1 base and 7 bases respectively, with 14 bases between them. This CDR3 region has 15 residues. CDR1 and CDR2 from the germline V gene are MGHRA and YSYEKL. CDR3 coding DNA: TGCGCCAGCAGCCAAGCGGACTACTATGAAAATGAGCAGTTCTTC. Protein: CASSQADYYENEQFF.

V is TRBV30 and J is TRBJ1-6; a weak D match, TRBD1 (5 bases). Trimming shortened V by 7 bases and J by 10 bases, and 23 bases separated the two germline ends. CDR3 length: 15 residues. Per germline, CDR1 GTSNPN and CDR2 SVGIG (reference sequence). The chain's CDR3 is CASCPGGVGVSPLHF. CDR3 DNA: TGTGCCTCCTGTCCCGGGGGAGTTGGAGTGTCACCCCTCCACTTT.

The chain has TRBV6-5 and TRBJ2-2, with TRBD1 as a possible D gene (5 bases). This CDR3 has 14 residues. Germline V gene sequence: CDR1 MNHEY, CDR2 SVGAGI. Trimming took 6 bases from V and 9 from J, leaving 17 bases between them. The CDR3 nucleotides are TGTGCCAGCAGATATGACAGATCCTCACGGGAGCTGTTTTTT. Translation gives CASRYDRSSRELFF.